The 14 T cell receptor beta chains given below trace back to one sample, sequenced in a study of regulatory T cells in long-lasting Graves disease. Time point specified: newly diagnosed GD, antithyroid drugs for less than 3 months. RNA from PBMCs was the source of the TCR library. According to the study, TCR beta libraries were built with iRepertoire HTBI primers and CDR3-region Arm-PCR. Using its own MiXCR run on the multiplex PCR reads, TCRdb lists one record per CDR3 protein. The sample includes 680,000 or so distinct CDR3 sequences, roughly 16% of them seen just once. In addition, the sample was reused for a study of T cells in Graves' hyperthyroidism and ophthalmopathy.

Specimen: peripheral blood mononuclear cells (PBMCs), collected at new diagnosis, from a patient treated with antithyroid drugs. These receptors all come from a woman aged 25-40 years with Graves disease.

The chain is built from TRBV19 and TRBJ1-5; 9 bases line up with TRBD1. This CDR3 spans 16 amino acids. After removal of 7 bases from V and 3 bases from J, the junction contained 10 bases not matched to a gene. Germline V lookup: CDR1 LNHDA, CDR2 SQIVND (reference sequence). CDR3 sequence: CASNTGGRATNQPQHF. The CDR3 DNA sequence: TGTGCCAGTAACACAGGGGGCAGGGCGACCAATCAGCCCCAGCATTTT.

The genes are TRBV9 and TRBJ2-2; D might be TRBD1 (6 bases). The V gene lost 2 bases and the J gene lost 1 base, with 15 bases spanning the gap. The CDR3 extends over 17 amino acids. Germline loops: CDR1 SGDLS, CDR2 YYNGEE. The CDR3 bases are TGTGCCAGCAGCGTCGTCCGGGACATCCTGAACACCGGGGAGCTGTTTTTT. Translation: CASSVVRDILNTGELFF.

This clonotype occurred a few times. This rearrangement joins TRBV6-5 to TRBJ1-2, with D perhaps TRBD1 (5 bases). Germline CDR1 reads MNHEY; CDR2 reads SVGAGI. The CDR3 spans 17 residues. Trimming took 1 base from V and 0 from J, leaving 15 bases between them. This CDR3 is CASSYWGWVGPNYGYTF. CDR3 bases: TGTGCCAGCAGTTACTGGGGGTGGGTAGGACCTAACTATGGCTACACCTTC.

About this clonotype: A much bigger clone sits one base away, suggesting this may be a read error. This chain joins TRBV6-1 and TRBJ1-2; perhaps TRBD1 as D (5 bases). The CDR3 runs 13 residues. Trimming took 7 bases from V and 8 from J, leaving 17 bases between them. CDR1 and CDR2 (germline): MNHNS, SASEGT. CDR3 coding DNA: TGTGCCAGCAACTGGGACGGAGGAACCGGCTACACCTTC. Translating it yields CASNWDGGTGYTF.

The sample holds a few counts of this clonotype. V is TRBV19 and J is TRBJ2-1; 10 nucleotides agree with TRBD2. The germline gives CDR1 LNHDA, CDR2 SQIVND (reference sequence). The CDR3 extends over 16 amino acids. Losses at the gene ends were 8 bases for V and 4 bases for J; bases not matched to a gene: 11. The CDR3 is CASEARRLAGYNEQFF. CDR3 DNA: TGTGCCAGTGAAGCTCGAAGACTAGCGGGTTACAATGAGCAGTTCTTC.

This clonotype has a handful of counts. The V and J genes are TRBV9 and TRBJ2-3, with a possible D match to TRBD2 (6 bases). Trimming stripped 2 bases from V and 3 bases from J, with 13 bases between. The CDR3 contains 15 residues. The germline V gene has CDR1 SGDLS and CDR2 YYNGEE. This CDR3 reads CASSVGPRETDTQYF. CDR3 bases: TGTGCCAGCAGCGTTGGACCTCGGGAGACAGATACGCAGTATTTT. Variable domain in full (rest from reference TRBV9 and TRBJ2-3): DSGVTQTPKHLITATGQRVTLRCSPRSGDLSVYWYQQSLDQGLQFLIQYYNGEERAKGNILERFSAQQFPDLHSELNLSSLELGDSALYFCASSVGPRETDTQYFGPGTRLTVL.

This clonotype turned up a few times. This chain connects TRBV28 to TRBJ2-4; a weak D match, TRBD2 (6 bases). V shed 7 bases and J shed 9 bases, with 13 bases lying between them. Germline assignment: CDR1 MDHEN and CDR2 SYDVKM. This CDR3 region has 12 residues. In nucleotides, the CDR3 is TGTGCCAGCATAGGAGGGTTGGGCATTCAGTACTTC. Amino acid sequence: CASIGGLGIQYF.

The chain carries TRBV12-3 or TRBV12-4 and TRBJ2-1; D is uncertain. V was cut by 5 bases and J by 13 bases, with 15 bases left in between. This CDR3 is built from 12 residues. In nucleotides, the CDR3 is TGTGCCAGCAGTGACCCAGGAATGGGACAGTTCTTC. This sequence encodes CASSDPGMGQFF.

This clonotype was recorded at least ten times. This chain links TRBV20-1 with TRBJ1-5, with 7 bases fitting TRBD1. This CDR3 is built from 14 residues. Germline V gives CDR1 DFQATT, CDR2 SNEGSKA (reference sequence). V shed 6 bases, J shed 8 bases, and the junction held 13 bases outside the gene matches. In DNA form, the CDR3 reads TGCAGTGCCCCATATTTAGACAGGGCGAAGCCCCAGCATTTT. Protein sequence: CSAPYLDRAKPQHF.

Only a few counts were recorded for this clonotype. The chain employs TRBV7-9 and TRBJ2-5; tentative D call: TRBD1 (6 bases). This CDR3 contains 15 residues. V lost 5 bases and J lost 3, with 16 bases in between. Germline V lookup: CDR1 SEHNR, CDR2 FQNEAQ (reference sequence). CDR3 sequence: CASSNFRGEKETQYF. CDR3 sequence (DNA): TGTGCCAGCAGCAATTTCAGGGGCGAAAAAGAGACCCAGTACTTC. Full variable domain (missing parts from reference TRBV7-9 and TRBJ2-5): DTGVSQNPRHKITKRGQNVTFRCDPISEHNRLYWYRQTLGQGPEFLTYFQNEAQLEKSRLLSDRFSAERPKGSFSTLEIQRTEQGDSAMYLCASSNFRGEKETQYFGPGTRLLVL.

The CDR3 region is CAWSGEHQETQYF. CDR3 bases: TGTGCCTGGAGTGGGGAGCATCAGGAAACCCAGTACTTC. The chain couples TRBV30 to TRBJ2-5; the D gene is possibly TRBD2 (5 bases). The CDR3 has 13 residues. CDR1 is GTSNPN and CDR2 is SVGIG in the germline V gene (reference sequence). The V end was cut by 1 base, the J end by 8 bases, with 14 bases between.

In its sample, this clonotype was seen many times. The V call is TRBV6-1, the J call TRBJ1-5; D is unresolved. This CDR3 spans 13 amino acids. V shed 7 bases and J shed 0 bases, with 7 bases lying between them. CDR1 is MNHNS and CDR2 is SASEGT in the germline V gene. CDR3 in DNA: TGTGCCAGCATGCGGTATAGCAATCAGCCCCAGCATTTT. Encoded protein: CASMRYSNQPQHF.

This clonotype was seen repeatedly, ten times or more. The chain has TRBV7-2 and TRBJ2-3, with TRBD2 matching 12 bases. This CDR3 contains 17 residues. V was clipped by 1 base and J by 7 bases; unmatched bases: 9. Germline V CDR1 and CDR2: SGHTA, FQGNSA. Here the CDR3 reads CASSLVRLAGVDNTQYF. The CDR3 nucleotides are TGTGCCAGCAGCTTAGTCCGACTAGCGGGAGTCGATAATACGCAGTATTTT.

In its sample, this clonotype was seen many times. The genes are TRBV5-6 and TRBJ2-7, with 7 nucleotides matching TRBD2. The ends lost 6 bases at V and 4 bases at J; junction bases unmatched: 7. CDR1 is SGHDT, CDR2 YYEEEE, per germline. The CDR3 is 13 amino acids. CDR3 amino acids: CASTQLARYEQYF. DNA for the CDR3: TGTGCCAGCACCCAACTAGCGAGGTACGAGCAGTACTTC. The whole variable domain, remainder taken from reference TRBV5-6 and TRBJ2-7, is DAGVTQSPTHLIKTRGQQVTLRCSPKSGHDTVSWYQQALGQGPQFIFQYYEEEERQRGNFPDRFSGHQFPNYSSELNVNALLLGDSALYLCASTQLARYEQYFGPGTRLTVT.